This TCR beta chain was identified during a study of T cell responses to AZD1222 COVID-19 vaccine. Sequenced by immunoSEQ multiplex PCR; TCRdb stores in-frame clones only, minus some. The repertoire table contains 150,000 or so clones. Findings and caveats of the study: Donors were mostly white British, more females; clonal diversity possibly underestimated. Among vaccine-associated CD4 TCRs, coverage spanned spike, with dominance at 160-218 and 743-854. Among spike-specific TCRs, nearly half reportedly target unmutated variant regions. The repertoires were collected only after the peak T cell response.

Concerning this clone itself: What it binds is not known.

Sequencing input: peripheral blood. The sequence derives from an adult in good health.

CDR3 loop: CASSNSGGAGNEQFF. The CDR3, as DNA: TGTGCCAGCAGCAATAGCGGGGGGGCAGGAAATGAGCAGTTCTTC. V is TRBV7-2 and J is TRBJ2-1; 11 bases map to TRBD2. The CDR3 covers 15 residues. The V segment lost 5 bases and the J segment 7 bases; nucleotides outside the gene matches: 7. The V gene's germline CDR1 is SGHTA and CDR2 FQGNSA.